The T cell receptor beta chain under discussion was sequenced for a study of Ad26.COV2.S vaccination and SARS-CoV-2 variants. Study details: Into the muscle, Ad26.COV2.S was dosed once or twice, 56 days apart.

This clone came up once. Its antigen remains unknown. Study-level results: Marked by substantial breadth, spike-specific CD8+ and CD4+ T cell responses were reportedly seen after vaccination. Assessments of TCR breadth and depth may have underestimated the total T cell responses.

The treatment here: over 15 received Ad26.COV2.S at low or high dose, single or two shots; several received placebo; per-sample allocation not given. Collection of the samples took place on day 63 after the first injection of vaccine or placebo. Boston hosted the donor, who was an adult aged 18-55 years. Produced via immunoSEQ multiplex PCR; TCRdb's table is partial and in-frame only. The data show under 250,000 clones, with 87% seen just once and roughly 3% held by the top ten. V shed 2 bases and J shed 6 bases, with 12 bases lying between them. Germline V gives CDR1 SGHTA, CDR2 FQGTGA. This CDR3 comprises 14 residues.

This specimen consisted of peripheral blood, obtained in a trial of Ad26.COV2.S vaccine versus placebo. V gene TRBV7-3 combines with J gene TRBJ2-3; D not resolved. This clonotype originated in a person between 18 and 59 years old who received the Ad26.COV2.S COVID-19 vaccine or a placebo. The chain's CDR3 is CASSLGNWADTQYF. The CDR3 nucleotides are TGTGCCAGCAGCTTAGGGAATTGGGCTGATACGCAGTATTTT.